This T cell receptor (beta chain) was sequenced during a study of pediatric ulcerative colitis. Measured with immunoSEQ multiplex PCR; TCRdb has only the in-frame clones, and not every one. The sample includes tens of thousands of clones, 60% to 75% of them seen just once. The germline CDR1 and CDR2 sequences are MNHNS and SASEGT. The ends were cut back, 1 base at V and 4 bases at J, with 16 bases in the middle. The CDR3 runs to 16 residues. One to two pinch biopsies were taken from the rectum during colonoscopy. The sequence was collected from a boy between 5 and 17 years old with moderate ulcerative colitis. This chain connects TRBV6-1 to TRBJ1-1, with D tentatively TRBD1 (5 bases). Sequencing was performed on gut tissue. Written as DNA, the CDR3 is TGTGCCAGCAGTGAAGTAAGTTGGGGACGGCCCACTGAAGCTTTCTTT. Amino acid sequence: CASSEVSWGRPTEAFF.